This TCR beta chain was recorded in a study of blood T cell repertoires in COVID-19. Generated by immunoSEQ multiplex PCR, the TCRdb table keeps only in-frame clones and is missing some. Of 150,000 to 200,000 clones in the sample, more than 85% were seen once. V dropped 3 bases and J dropped 5; count of bases not matched to a gene: 3. The germline V gene encodes CDR1 GTSNPN and CDR2 SVGIG (reference sequence). The CDR3 contains 12 residues. This TCR came from a man between 18 and 35 years old with acute or convalescent COVID-19. Specimen: peripheral blood. V and J are TRBV30 and TRBJ1-1; 7 bases match TRBD1. CDR3 DNA sequence: TGTGCCTGGAGCTTGACAGGGACTGAAGCTTTCTTT. This gives the protein CAWSLTGTEAFF.